Described below is a single TCR beta chain sequence and its context. The data derive from a study of blood T cell repertoires in COVID-19. Across the whole study: Sites across the United States, Italy and Spain contributed samples from acute and convalescent COVID-19. From T cells, B-cell-depleted T cells, or PBMCs came the material, which was cDNA or gDNA.

Trimming removed 5 bases from V and 3 bases from J, with 8 bases in between. CDR1 and CDR2 from the germline V gene are MDHEN and SYDVKM. CDR3 length: 14 residues. As originally analysed: Amplification of reference gene primers provided the estimated nucleated cell counts. Profiled with immunoSEQ multiplex PCR; TCRdb holds only in-frame clones, not every one. V and J calls and clone size are those listed in that table; D and trimming were worked out from the DNA. The repertoire includes approximately 300,000 clones, around four fifths of them detected once, and around 4% sits in the top ten. This TCR came from a woman in her fifties or sixties with active or convalescent COVID-19. Sequenced sample: peripheral blood. V and J are TRBV28 and TRBJ1-6; TRBD1 might be the D (5 bases). CDR3 amino acids: CASSPRVYNSPLHF. DNA of the CDR3: TGTGCCAGCAGTCCCAGGGTCTATAATTCACCCCTCCACTTT.